The 16 T cell receptor beta chains listed next were all sequenced from one sample in a study of CD8+CD57+ T cells in acquired aplastic anemia. Both TCR beta VDJ combination and CDR3 sequence profiling were carried out. Genomic DNA was the template for this profiling. TCRdb passed the reads through MiXCR, listing each CDR3 protein once. Of roughly 220,000 distinct CDR3 sequences in the sample, roughly 60% are singletons; the top ten hold roughly 64%. Sequenced patients had shown CD8+CD57+ cell expansion by flow cytometry. Sequenced material: sorted CD4+, CD8+, or CD8+CD57+ T cells (not recorded which) from PBMCs. Source of these receptors: a human donor with aplastic anemia.

The gene calls are TRBV2 and TRBJ1-5; 7 positions agree with TRBD1. With V trimmed by 6 bases and J by 3 bases, 5 bases remained unmatched. The CDR3 runs to 14 residues. Germline CDR1 is SNHLY and CDR2 is FYNNEI. In nucleotides, the CDR3 is TGTGCCAGCAGGGAACAGGGGCTCAATCAGCCCCAGCATTTT. Amino acids: CASREQGLNQPQHF.

The chain recombines TRBV9 with TRBJ1-3, with 7 bases identical to TRBD1. The CDR3 totals 15 residues. V gave up 0 bases and J gave up 2 bases; unmatched junction bases: 2. Germline CDR1 SGDLS, CDR2 YYNGEE. DNA for the CDR3: TGTGCCAGCAGCGTAGAGGGGGCCGCTGGAAACACCATATATTTT. As protein: CASSVEGAAGNTIYF.

The genes are TRBV2 and TRBJ2-5; D remains unclear. This CDR3 region has 11 residues. V lost 3 bases and J 9 bases, leaving 8 bases between the germline ends. Germline lookup yields CDR1 SNHLY and CDR2 FYNNEI. CDR3: CASSDGGPQYF. In DNA form, the CDR3 reads TGTGCCAGCAGTGATGGTGGGCCCCAGTACTTC.

This clonotype was found a few times. This chain uses TRBV19 with TRBJ2-7; 7 nucleotides agree with TRBD1. The length of the CDR3 is 15 residues. Germline CDR1 and CDR2: LNHDA and SQIVND (reference sequence). V shed 5 bases, J shed 0 bases, and the junction held 7 bases outside the gene matches. This CDR3 reads CASSARRDSSYEQYF. The CDR3, as DNA: TGTGCCAGTAGTGCCCGCCGGGACAGCTCCTACGAGCAGTACTTC.

This clonotype was recorded once. J is TRBJ1-2 and V is TRBV15; 8 bases line up with TRBD1. The trim removed 5 bases at V and 5 bases at J, leaving 4 bases unmatched. Germline-derived CDR1 and CDR2 are LNHNV and YYDKDF (reference sequence). The CDR3 length is 13 residues. The DNA of the CDR3 is TGTGCCACCAGCCAGGACAGGGTTTATGGCTACACCTTC. Residues: CATSQDRVYGYTF.

This clonotype was observed many times. The chain has TRBV9 and TRBJ2-7, with 7 bases fitting TRBD1. From germline, CDR1 is SGDLS and CDR2 YYNGEE. After removal of 7 bases from V and 3 bases from J, the junction contained 10 bases not matched to a gene. The CDR3 has 14 residues. As DNA, the CDR3 is TGTGCCAGCTCTCCGGGACAGCAGTACTACGAGCAGTACTTC. This codes for CASSPGQQYYEQYF.

This chain joins TRBV20-1 and TRBJ1-4; tentatively, D is TRBD1 (5 bases). Germline V gene data show CDR1 as DFQATT and CDR2 as SNEGSKA (reference sequence). The CDR3 is 11 amino acids. The germline V and J ends were trimmed by 4 bases and 8 bases, with 8 bases remaining between them. The CDR3 loop is CSATGGEKLFF. In nucleotides, the CDR3 is TGCAGTGCTACTGGGGGGGAAAAACTGTTTTTT.

This clonotype was seen repeatedly, ten times or more. The junction shows a germline mismatch at one end, possibly a read error. V and J are TRBV5-1 and TRBJ1-1, with D maybe TRBD1 (5 bases). The CDR3 is 13 amino acids. Germline values: CDR1 SGHRS, CDR2 YFSETQ. CDR3 bases: TGCGCCAGCAGGTTGGGGGGGTACACTGAAGCTTTCTTT. Translation gives CASRLGGYTEAFF.

This chain connects TRBV11-2 to TRBJ1-2; D ambiguous. Germline-derived CDR1 and CDR2 are SGHAT and FQNNGV. Trimming cost V 6 bases and J 3 bases, with 17 bases left between them. CDR3 length: 15 amino acids. This CDR3 reads CASRAIGLLHYGYTF. In DNA, the CDR3 is TGTGCCAGCAGGGCAATTGGTTTACTTCACTATGGCTACACCTTC.

The chain employs TRBV2 and TRBJ2-6; 7 bases are shared with TRBD1. CDR3 length equals 17 residues. V shed 6 bases, J shed 2 bases, and the junction held 10 bases outside the gene matches. Looked up from germline, CDR1 is SNHLY and CDR2 is FYNNEI. This chain's CDR3 is CASRLGTVFPGANVLTF. The CDR3 DNA sequence: TGTGCCAGCAGGCTCGGGACAGTCTTTCCTGGGGCCAACGTCCTGACTTTC.

The V gene is TRBV19, the J gene TRBJ1-5, with D possibly matching TRBD1 (5 bases). Germline CDR1 is LNHDA and CDR2 is SQIVND (reference sequence). The CDR3 is 13 residues long. The V end lost 9 bases, the J end lost 5 bases, and 14 bases lay between the germline ends. CDR3 sequence (DNA): TGTGCCAGCTCGGGGCAGTATCATCAGCCCCAGCATTTT. It encodes CASSGQYHQPQHF.

This clonotype was seen a few times. The chain couples TRBV15 to TRBJ2-1; D might be TRBD1 (5 bases). This CDR3 has 14 amino acids. V lost 3 bases and J lost 10, with 16 bases in between. Germline V gives CDR1 LNHNV, CDR2 YYDKDF (reference sequence). CDR3 in DNA: TGTGCCACCAGCAGTCTGCTAGGGGCTGTGGAGCAGTTCTTC. Amino acid sequence: CATSSLLGAVEQFF.

This chain links TRBV10-3 with TRBJ2-2, with TRBD2 identical over 9 bases. Germline CDR1 ENHRY, CDR2 SYGVKD. J gave up 5 bases and V 10 bases, and 11 bases lay outside the gene matches. The CDR3 sequence is 15 residues long. CDR3 sequence: CATAPSGRTTGELFF. The DNA of the CDR3 is TGTGCCACCGCCCCCAGCGGGAGGACGACCGGGGAGCTGTTTTTT.

The gene calls are TRBV2 and TRBJ2-5, with D unclear. V was cut by 2 bases and J by 3 bases, with 7 bases left in between. The CDR3 is 13 residues long. The germline gives CDR1 SNHLY, CDR2 FYNNEI. The CDR3 nucleotides read TGTGCCAGCAGTGAATGGATTAAAGAGACCCAGTACTTC. Residues: CASSEWIKETQYF.

The chain is built from TRBV9 and TRBJ2-1; D might be TRBD2 (6 bases). CDR1 is SGDLS and CDR2 is YYNGEE in the germline V gene. CDR3 length: 15 residues. Trimming removed 0 bases from V and 4 bases from J, with 11 bases in between. DNA for the CDR3: TGTGCCAGCAGCGTAGGTGGGGGGACTTACAATGAGCAGTTCTTC. It encodes CASSVGGGTYNEQFF. The variable domain in full, completed from reference TRBV9 and TRBJ2-1, reads DSGVTQTPKHLITATGQRVTLRCSPRSGDLSVYWYQQSLDQGLQFLIQYYNGEERAKGNILERFSAQQFPDLHSELNLSSLELGDSALYFCASSVGGGTYNEQFFGPGTRLTVL.

The CDR3 DNA reads as TGTGCCAGTAGTACCACGTCCCGGACAGGGGGCTCGTCTGGCTACACCTTC. This gives the protein CASSTTSRTGGSSGYTF. The V call is TRBV19, the J call TRBJ1-2; 11 nucleotides align to TRBD1. The V and J ends lost 4 bases and 7 bases, in that order; junction bases with no gene match: 14. The length of the CDR3 is 17 residues. Germline V gives CDR1 LNHDA, CDR2 SQIVND (reference sequence).